One sample yielded the 3 T cell receptor beta chains listed below, sequenced in a study of T cells in localized non-small cell lung cancer. Sequencing used immunoSEQ multiplex PCR; TCRdb keeps in-frame clones, though not all of them. The profile shows roughly 89,000 clones, more than 75% of them singletons. Sample: PBMCs, taken before any cancer treatment. The receptors come from a woman aged 40-69 years with stage II squamous cell lung carcinoma.

This clone was seen only once. V gene TRBV19 combines with J gene TRBJ1-4; D uncertain. The germline CDR1 and CDR2 sequences are LNHDA and SQIVND (reference sequence). V was shortened by 0 bases and J by 7 bases, with 12 bases between the two germline ends. The CDR3 has 15 amino acids. The CDR3 DNA is TGTGCCAGTAGTATAGAGGGTGGTGATAGTGAAAAACTGTTTTTT. Encoded protein: CASSIEGGDSEKLFF.

This clone was detected only once. This chain links TRBV19 with TRBJ1-4, with unresolved D. Trimming took off 7 bases at V and 8 bases at J, with 11 bases between the two ends. The CDR3 totals 12 residues. The V gene's germline CDR1 is LNHDA and CDR2 SQIVND (reference sequence). DNA of the CDR3: TGTGCCAGTAACGGAGTCGACGAAAAACTGTTTTTT. Its protein product is CASNGVDEKLFF.

This clone was recorded only once. The chain couples TRBV4-2 to TRBJ2-1; D unresolved. This CDR3 has 18 amino acids. Germline assignment: CDR1 LGHNA and CDR2 YNFKEQ. V lost 8 bases, J lost 8 bases, and 31 bases lay in between. CDR3 protein: CASGYPFGIGIESDEQFF. The DNA for the CDR3 is TGTGCCAGCGGATACCCTTTCGGTATAGGTATCGAAAGCGATGAGCAGTTCTTC.